These 22 T cell receptor beta chains were all obtained from the same sample, sequenced in a study of shared clonotypes between healthy human individuals (dated by TCRdb to the early 2020s). The library was produced with the immunoSEQ multiplex PCR assay. What TCRdb holds here is the immuneACCESS table cut down to in-frame rearrangements. Part of the clones is not present; checked against another copy, under half of the missing clones reflect an unresolved V gene, and the others are unexplained. This sample is represented by about 2.4 million clones; 93% of them were singletons. 0.36% of the sample rests with the top ten. Input material: naive CD4+ T cells from PBMCs. What the cell subset or site label conveys for this sample: CD45RA+ positively selected. These receptors all stem from a man aged 18 to 29 in good health. Some clones in this sample may be carry-over from other donors' samples.

CDR3 region: CASSLARYSPQETQYF. CDR3 in DNA: TGTGCCAGCAGCTTAGCCCGCTACAGCCCCCAAGAGACCCAGTACTTC. The chain uses TRBV7-2 and TRBJ2-5; D not certain. With 0 bases removed from V and 1 base from J, the gap between germline ends came to 12 bases. From germline, CDR1 is SGHTA and CDR2 FQGNSA. The CDR3 runs to 16 residues.

This clone was picked up one time. The J gene is TRBJ1-2, the V gene TRBV7-8; no clear D gene. The CDR3 sequence is 14 residues long. CDR1 is SGHVS, CDR2 FQNEAQ, per germline. V dropped 4 bases and J dropped 5 bases, with 14 bases sitting between them. Written as DNA, the CDR3 is TGTGCCAGCAGCTCTCAGGACGGGGAATATGGCTACACCTTC. Amino acids: CASSSQDGEYGYTF.

V gene TRBV6-5 combines with J gene TRBJ2-7; D is possibly TRBD1 (5 bases). V was cut by 6 bases and J by 7 bases, with 19 bases left in between. The length of the CDR3 is 14 residues. The germline V gene has CDR1 MNHEY and CDR2 SVGAGI. The DNA for the CDR3 is TGTGCCAGCAGCCGCGACAGCGCCTCTCGGGAGCAGTACTTC. Translating it yields CASSRDSASREQYF.

V gene TRBV29-1 combines with J gene TRBJ2-2, with a weak D call TRBD1 (6 bases). Trimming stripped 6 bases from V and 0 bases from J, with 11 bases between. In germline, CDR1 is SQVTM, CDR2 ANQGSEA. This CDR3 has 14 residues. DNA of the CDR3: TGCAGCGTCTATAGGACAGCGAACACCGGGGAGCTGTTTTTT. It is translated as CSVYRTANTGELFF.

This chain uses TRBV5-1 with TRBJ1-1; possible D gene TRBD1, 5 bases. Between the trimmed V and J ends, which lost 6 bases and 4 bases, there was a span of 16 bases. Germline V CDR1 and CDR2: SGHRS, YFSETQ. The CDR3 is 14 residues long. CDR3: CASTLKGVSTEAFF. Written as DNA, the CDR3 is TGCGCCAGCACCTTAAAAGGGGTCAGCACTGAAGCTTTCTTT.

The J gene is TRBJ1-3, the V gene TRBV27; D call uncertain. Germline V gene data show CDR1 as MNHEY and CDR2 as SMNVEV (reference sequence). V was clipped by 8 bases and J by 0 bases, with 20 bases between them. This CDR3 region has 17 residues. The CDR3: CASASASGARSGNTIYF. CDR3 DNA sequence: TGTGCCAGCGCCTCTGCCTCCGGTGCCCGCTCTGGAAACACCATATATTTT.

The CDR3 coding sequence is TGTGCCAGCAGCCCCACAGGGACCCAGTACTTC. Protein: CASSPTGTQYF. This chain connects TRBV6-6 to TRBJ2-5; a weak D match, TRBD1 (5 bases). There are 11 residues in the CDR3. The V gene's germline CDR1 is MNHNY and CDR2 SVGAGI (reference sequence). Trimming cost V 6 bases and J 7 bases, with 9 bases left between them.

The chain employs TRBV29-1 and TRBJ1-1; TRBD1 aligns across 8 bases. The CDR3 is 13 residues long. In germline, CDR1 is SQVTM, CDR2 ANQGSEA. V was pared by 6 bases and J by 1 base, with 4 bases of the junction left unmatched. CDR3 loop: CSVWTGRNTEAFF. The DNA of the CDR3 is TGCAGCGTCTGGACAGGGAGGAACACTGAAGCTTTCTTT.

V is TRBV6-1 and J is TRBJ2-7; tentatively, D is TRBD2 (6 bases). This CDR3 contains 15 residues. CDR1 and CDR2 (germline): MNHNS, SASEGT. With 6 bases removed from V and 0 bases from J, the gap between germline ends came to 15 bases. CDR3 region: CASSPRDGSSYEQYF. In DNA, the CDR3 is TGTGCCAGCAGCCCGAGGGACGGGAGCTCCTACGAGCAGTACTTC.

In this sample, this clone turned up once. Its ends do not fully match the called genes, so a read error is possible. CDR3 DNA sequence: TGTGCCAGCAGGTACTACCGGGACTACCCGGCCCAGTACTTC. Translation gives CASRYYRDYPAQYF. The chain employs TRBV6-6 and TRBJ2-5; TRBD2 matches at 7 bases. Looked up from germline, CDR1 is MNHNY and CDR2 is SVGAGI (reference sequence). CDR3 length: 14 amino acids.

The chain links TRBV10-3 to TRBJ2-4, with a weak D call TRBD1 (6 bases). V lost 2 bases, J lost 7 bases, and 12 bases lay in between. Germline CDR1 reads ENHRY; CDR2 reads SYGVKD. This CDR3 contains 14 residues. Written as DNA, the CDR3 is TGTGCCATCAGTGAGACTAGACAGGCGAACATTCAGTACTTC. Encoded protein: CAISETRQANIQYF.

This rearrangement joins TRBV7-9 to TRBJ1-2, with a possible D match to TRBD1 (5 bases). The CDR3 has 17 amino acids. The germline CDR1 and CDR2 sequences are SEHNR and FQNEAQ (reference sequence). Trimming removed 4 bases at V and 1 base at J, with 19 bases between. This chain's CDR3 is CASSSSGSTDFNYGYTF. CDR3 nucleotides: TGTGCCAGCAGCTCGAGCGGATCGACAGACTTTAACTATGGCTACACCTTC.

V and J are TRBV9 and TRBJ1-1, with D perhaps TRBD1 (6 bases). The ends were cut back, 1 base at V and 0 bases at J, with 10 bases in the middle. The CDR3 length is 15 residues. Looked up from germline, CDR1 is SGDLS and CDR2 is YYNGEE. The CDR3: CASSVLTGLNTEAFF. Here the CDR3 DNA reads TGTGCCAGCAGCGTATTAACAGGGCTGAACACTGAAGCTTTCTTT.

This chain joins TRBV18 and TRBJ1-5; 12 nucleotides agree with TRBD1. V trimming: 6 bases; J trimming: 8 bases; junction bases outside the gene matches: 8. Germline V lookup: CDR1 KGHSH, CDR2 LQKENI. The CDR3 runs 15 residues. In DNA, the CDR3 is TGTGCCAGCTCTAAGGGGACAGGGGGCAGAGAGCCCCAGCATTTT. Translating gives CASSKGTGGREPQHF. Combining the CDR3 with reference TRBV18 and TRBJ1-5 gives the whole variable domain NAGVMQNPRHLVRRRGQEARLRCSPMKGHSHVYWYRQLPEEGLKFMVYLQKENIIDESGMPKERFSAEFPKEGPSILRIQQVVRGDSAAYFCASSKGTGGREPQHFGDGTRLSIL.

The chain links TRBV5-1 to TRBJ2-6; the D gene is possibly TRBD2 (5 bases). CDR3 size: 18 residues. Germline CDR1 reads SGHRS; CDR2 reads YFSETQ. Trimming removed 4 bases from V and 0 bases from J, with 17 bases in between. The CDR3 nucleotides read TGCGCCAGCAGCCTGAGCCGGCGGGCAAACTCTGGGGCCAACGTCCTGACTTTC. Translated, it gives CASSLSRRANSGANVLTF.

This CDR3 reads CASSPGLSTNTEAFF. The CDR3 DNA follows: TGTGCCAGCTCACCGGGACTTTCGACGAACACTGAAGCTTTCTTT. The chain employs TRBV18 and TRBJ1-1; the D gene is possibly TRBD1 (5 bases). The V end was cut by 3 bases, the J end by 1 base, with 12 bases between. In germline, CDR1 is KGHSH, CDR2 LQKENI. This CDR3 has 15 residues.

This sequence joins TRBV7-2 and TRBJ1-1; D uncertain. This CDR3 spans 14 amino acids. Germline V CDR1 and CDR2: SGHTA, FQGNSA. V lost 6 bases and J lost 1, with 12 bases in between. Here the CDR3 reads CASRLAGRNTEAFF. CDR3 sequence (DNA): TGTGCCAGCAGACTAGCGGGGAGGAACACTGAAGCTTTCTTT.

The J gene is TRBJ2-7, the V gene TRBV28; D unclear. From germline, CDR1 is MDHEN and CDR2 SYDVKM. The CDR3 sequence is 16 residues long. V lost 2 bases and J lost 4, with 18 bases in between. The CDR3 loop is CASSLSLDGYQYEQYF. CDR3 in DNA: TGTGCCAGCAGTTTAAGTCTAGACGGCTACCAATACGAGCAGTACTTC.

On this clone: The same CDR3 is also encoded by other DNA sequences in this sample. The chain links TRBV28 to TRBJ2-1; D is unclear. Trimming took off 5 bases at V and 1 base at J, with 6 bases between the two ends. CDR1 is MDHEN and CDR2 is SYDVKM in the germline V gene. This CDR3 contains 13 residues. This chain's CDR3 is CASSLSSYNEQFF. DNA for the CDR3: TGTGCCAGCAGTCTTAGTTCCTACAATGAGCAGTTCTTC.

This clone was found once. V gene TRBV5-8 combines with J gene TRBJ2-5; TRBD1 might be the D (5 bases). The germline V and J ends were trimmed by 4 bases and 0 bases, with 10 bases remaining between them. The CDR3 has 14 residues. CDR1 SGHTS and CDR2 YDEGEE come from the germline V gene. The CDR3 protein is CASSPTAYQETQYF. For the CDR3, the DNA is TGTGCCAGCAGCCCGACAGCGTACCAAGAGACCCAGTACTTC.

The V and J genes are TRBV7-9 and TRBJ2-5, with D possibly matching TRBD1 (5 bases). The germline gives CDR1 SEHNR, CDR2 FQNEAQ (reference sequence). The CDR3 has 14 residues. V was cut by 5 bases and J by 9 bases, with 19 bases left in between. The CDR3 DNA follows: TGTGCCAGCAGCAGAATGGCAGGGTATGATCCCCAGTACTTC. Amino acid sequence: CASSRMAGYDPQYF.

The rearrangement joins TRBV11-2 to TRBJ2-3; TRBD2 agrees at 7 bases. Germline CDR1 SGHAT, CDR2 FQNNGV. The CDR3 runs 15 residues. Trimming cost V 1 base and J 11 bases; bases outside gene matches: 12. This chain's CDR3 is CASSLGGTTASVQYF. CDR3 bases: TGTGCCAGCAGCTTAGGAGGGACTACGGCCTCGGTGCAGTATTTT.